The 22 T cell receptor beta chains below come from one sample, sequenced in a study of beta chain features in type 1 diabetes. Reverse transcribing all isolated RNA meant expressed TCRB transcripts were sequenced. Profiled with immunoSEQ multiplex PCR; TCRdb holds only in-frame clones, not every one. The sample records around 320,000 clones, around 13% being singletons. The sample comprised central memory CD4+ T cells from blood. These receptors were obtained from a man aged 30-40 years in good health.

This clone occurred a few times. CDR3 residues: CASSLGVLDRAYDEQFF. DNA for the CDR3: TGTGCCAGCAGCTTAGGCGTTCTAGATCGGGCTTACGATGAGCAGTTCTTC. The chain recombines TRBV7-9 with TRBJ2-1; D is unclear. The V and J ends lost 1 base and 8 bases respectively, with 21 bases between them. The length of the CDR3 is 17 residues. Germline CDR1 and CDR2: SEHNR and FQNEAQ (reference sequence).

The rearrangement joins TRBV5-1 to TRBJ2-5; 10 bases map to TRBD2. With V trimmed by 4 bases and J by 5 bases, 5 bases remained unmatched. Germline lookup yields CDR1 SGHRS and CDR2 YFSETQ. The CDR3 runs to 14 residues. The CDR3 protein is CASSASGSAETQYF. Here the CDR3 DNA reads TGCGCCAGCAGCGCTAGCGGGAGCGCGGAGACCCAGTACTTC.

This chain links TRBV7-9 with TRBJ2-2; TRBD1 aligns across 8 bases. The CDR3 is made up of 16 amino acids. Germline CDR1 reads SEHNR; CDR2 reads FQNEAQ (reference sequence). V trimming: 0 bases; J trimming: 4 bases; junction bases outside the gene matches: 4. CDR3 in amino acids: CASSLARTGITGELFF. The CDR3 region has the DNA TGTGCCAGCAGCTTAGCCCGGACAGGGATCACCGGGGAGCTGTTTTTT.

J is TRBJ1-4 and V is TRBV7-3; the match to TRBD1 covers 7 bases. V lost 3 bases to trimming and J lost 5 bases; unmatched junction nucleotides: 6. The germline CDR1 and CDR2 sequences are SGHTA and FQGTGA. CDR3 length: 15 amino acids. The CDR3, as DNA: TGTGCCAGCAGCTTTTTACAGGGGTTAAATGAAAAACTGTTTTTT. Protein: CASSFLQGLNEKLFF.

The V call is TRBV4-1, the J call TRBJ1-5; a weak D match, TRBD1 (5 bases). CDR1 and CDR2 (germline): MGHRA, YSYEKL. V lost 3 bases and J 2 bases, leaving 20 bases between the germline ends. The CDR3 spans 18 residues. DNA of the CDR3: TGCGCCAGCAGCCATCCGGGACCCTCAGGTGATGGCAATCAGCCCCAGCATTTT. It encodes CASSHPGPSGDGNQPQHF.

This chain uses TRBV7-6 with TRBJ2-2; D is ambiguous. The V end lost 4 bases, the J end lost 1 base, and 7 bases lay between the germline ends. CDR3 length: 14 amino acids. Germline V CDR1 and CDR2: SGHVS, FNYEAQ. The CDR3 spells CASSSIQNTGELFF. DNA of the CDR3: TGTGCCAGCAGCTCCATACAGAACACCGGGGAGCTGTTTTTT.

The V and J genes are TRBV6-1 and TRBJ1-2; TRBD1 might be the D (6 bases). The CDR3 is 14 amino acids. Deletions cut 7 bases from V and 5 bases from J, with 17 bases between. Germline CDR1 is MNHNS and CDR2 is SASEGT. The CDR3 sequence: CASTALEGEYGYTF. The CDR3 DNA follows: TGTGCCAGCACCGCCCTAGAGGGGGAATATGGCTACACCTTC.

The chain couples TRBV7-2 to TRBJ1-2; 11 nucleotides line up with TRBD1. Germline V gene data show CDR1 as SGHTA and CDR2 as FQGNSA. The CDR3 runs to 16 residues. V was clipped by 5 bases and J by 1 base; unmatched bases: 6. The CDR3 is CASSRDRGTDNYGYTF. As DNA, the CDR3 is TGTGCCAGCAGCCGGGACAGGGGGACAGATAACTATGGCTACACCTTC.

The table lists this clone with many counts. This chain links TRBV18 with TRBJ1-3, with D uncertain. The CDR3 covers 13 residues. V was cut by 4 bases and J by 3 bases, with 7 bases left in between. Per the germline V gene, CDR1 is KGHSH and CDR2 is LQKENI. The CDR3 loop reads CASSLNNGNTIYF. DNA for the CDR3: TGTGCCAGCTCACTTAACAATGGAAACACCATATATTTT.

This clone occurred a few times. CDR3 in amino acids: CASSFQPGGENIQYF. The CDR3 bases are TGTGCCAGCAGCTTCCAGCCAGGCGGAGAAAACATTCAGTACTTC. The chain has TRBV5-4 and TRBJ2-4; D call uncertain. Trimming took off 2 bases at V and 5 bases at J, with 14 bases between the two ends. The CDR3 loop spans 15 amino acids. Germline CDR1 and CDR2: SGHNT and YYREEE (reference sequence).

The chain employs TRBV4-3 and TRBJ1-2; 7 bases line up with TRBD1. Germline CDR1 and CDR2: LGHNA and YSLEER. This CDR3 has 15 residues. Trimming took 4 bases from V and 4 from J; bases not matched to a gene: 9. The CDR3 region is CASSRNWDRTYGYTF. The CDR3 nucleotides read TGCGCCAGCAGCCGCAATTGGGACAGAACCTATGGCTACACCTTC.

Regarding this clone: A far larger clone is off by one base, so a read error is likely. The rearrangement uses TRBV25-1 and TRBJ1-1; the D gene is possibly TRBD1 (6 bases). CDR1 MGHDK and CDR2 SYGVNS come from the germline V gene. This CDR3 has 14 amino acids. The CDR3 sequence is CAISDVGGYAEAFF. The CDR3 nucleotides are TGTGCCATCAGTGATGTAGGGGGGTACGCTGAAGCTTTCTTT.

The chain carries TRBV5-5 and TRBJ2-7, with 7 bases lining up with TRBD2. J lost 0 bases, V lost 8 bases, and 11 bases had no gene match. The CDR3 contains 15 residues. CDR1 is SGHKS, CDR2 YYEKEE, per germline (reference sequence). The CDR3 coding sequence is TGTGCCAGTCGGGAGGCGGGAGAGAGCTCCTACGAGCAGTACTTC. It codes for CASREAGESSYEQYF.

This clone has only a few counts. The V call is TRBV18, the J call TRBJ1-2; D unclear. This CDR3 has 15 residues. Germline lookup yields CDR1 KGHSH and CDR2 LQKENI. Between the trimmed V and J ends, which lost 6 bases and 2 bases, there was a span of 16 bases. CDR3 region: CASSSGLVMNYGYTF. For the CDR3, the DNA is TGTGCCAGCTCGTCGGGTCTGGTTATGAACTATGGCTACACCTTC.

The chain joins TRBV2 to TRBJ1-1, with a weak D call TRBD1 (5 bases). The length of the CDR3 is 13 residues. The V and J ends lost 6 bases and 2 bases respectively, with 10 bases between them. Germline V CDR1 and CDR2: SNHLY, FYNNEI. The CDR3 DNA reads TGTGCCAGCAGGAAGGACATAAACACTGAAGCTTTCTTT. It codes for CASRKDINTEAFF.

The chain has TRBV9 and TRBJ2-5, with TRBD2 matching 8 bases. Germline CDR1 reads SGDLS; CDR2 reads YYNGEE. J gave up 5 bases and V 0 bases, and 21 bases lay outside the gene matches. The CDR3 loop spans 20 amino acids. Here the CDR3 DNA reads TGTGCCAGCAGCGTAGGTTCGCCTACCGGGCTAGCGGGTTTCCGGGAGACCCAGTACTTC. Its protein is CASSVGSPTGLAGFRETQYF.

This clone occurred a few times. The chain combines TRBV27 with TRBJ2-1, with a weak D call TRBD1 (5 bases). Trimming took off 3 bases at V and 8 bases at J, with 17 bases between the two ends. This CDR3 region has 15 residues. Germline values: CDR1 MNHEY, CDR2 SMNVEV (reference sequence). The CDR3 spells CASSFGQTAGDEQFF. CDR3 nucleotide sequence: TGTGCCAGCAGTTTTGGACAAACGGCTGGAGATGAGCAGTTCTTC.

In regard to this clone: A junction end diverges from the germline sequence, so it may reflect a read error. The chain employs TRBV6-5 and TRBJ1-4; a weak D match, TRBD1 (5 bases). Germline assignment: CDR1 MNHEY and CDR2 SVGAGI. The CDR3 is 15 amino acids. CDR3 sequence reads: CAISASTDVNEKLFF. CDR3 DNA: TGTGCCATCAGTGCCTCGACAGACGTTAATGAAAAACTGTTTTTT.

V gene TRBV4-3 combines with J gene TRBJ2-1, with 10 bases matching TRBD2. Germline V gene lookup returns CDR1 LGHNA and CDR2 YSLEER. This CDR3 spans 15 amino acids. With 8 bases clipped from V and 7 bases from J, the junction kept 11 bases outside the gene matches. CDR3 nucleotide sequence: TGCGCCAGCGGAATAAGCGGGGGGGCTGGAAATGAGCAGTTCTTC. This codes for CASGISGGAGNEQFF.

This clone was detected many times. This chain connects TRBV2 to TRBJ1-1; TRBD1 agrees at 7 bases. Trimming at V came to 6 bases and at J to 2 bases, leaving 6 bases not matched to a gene. The germline V gene has CDR1 SNHLY and CDR2 FYNNEI. The CDR3 length is 14 residues. The CDR3 sequence: CASREGQRNTEAFF. The CDR3 DNA follows: TGTGCCAGCAGGGAGGGACAGAGAAACACTGAAGCTTTCTTT.

This clone appeared a few times. The chain carries TRBV10-3 and TRBJ2-1, with a weak D call TRBD2 (5 bases). V gave up 6 bases and J gave up 2 bases, with 17 bases separating them. Germline V CDR1 and CDR2: ENHRY, SYGVKD. The CDR3 contains 16 residues. The CDR3 reads CAIRGSTGGAYNEQFF. CDR3 bases: TGTGCCATCAGGGGATCGACTGGAGGAGCCTACAATGAGCAGTTCTTC.

This clone was detected a few times. This sequence joins TRBV18 and TRBJ1-1; D is undetermined. This CDR3 is built from 13 residues. The germline gives CDR1 KGHSH, CDR2 LQKENI. V was cut by 6 bases and J by 1 base, with 9 bases left in between. The CDR3 spells CASSLTQNTEAFF. CDR3 DNA sequence: TGTGCCAGCTCTCTTACACAGAACACTGAAGCTTTCTTT.